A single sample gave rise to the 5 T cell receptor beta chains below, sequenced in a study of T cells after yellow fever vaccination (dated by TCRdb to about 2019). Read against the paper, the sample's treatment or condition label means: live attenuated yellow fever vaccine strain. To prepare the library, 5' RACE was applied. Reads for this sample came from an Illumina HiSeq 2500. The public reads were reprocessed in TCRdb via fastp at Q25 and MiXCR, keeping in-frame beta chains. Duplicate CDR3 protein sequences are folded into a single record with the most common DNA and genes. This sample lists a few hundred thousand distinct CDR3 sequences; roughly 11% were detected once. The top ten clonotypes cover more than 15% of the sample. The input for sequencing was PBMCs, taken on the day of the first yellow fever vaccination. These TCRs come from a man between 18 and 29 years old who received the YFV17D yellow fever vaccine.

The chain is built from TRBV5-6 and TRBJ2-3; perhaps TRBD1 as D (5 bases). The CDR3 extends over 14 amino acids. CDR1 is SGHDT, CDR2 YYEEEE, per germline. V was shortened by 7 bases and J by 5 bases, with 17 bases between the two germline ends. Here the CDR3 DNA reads TGTGCCAGCGACAGACCGGGTAATGGAGATACGCAGTATTTT. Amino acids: CASDRPGNGDTQYF.

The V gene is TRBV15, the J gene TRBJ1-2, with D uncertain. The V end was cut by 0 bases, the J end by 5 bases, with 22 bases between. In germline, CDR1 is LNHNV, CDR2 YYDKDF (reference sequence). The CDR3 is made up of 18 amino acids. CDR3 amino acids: CATSRDIGSKGGKYGYTF. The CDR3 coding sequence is TGTGCCACCAGCAGAGATATAGGCAGTAAGGGCGGTAAATATGGCTACACCTTC.

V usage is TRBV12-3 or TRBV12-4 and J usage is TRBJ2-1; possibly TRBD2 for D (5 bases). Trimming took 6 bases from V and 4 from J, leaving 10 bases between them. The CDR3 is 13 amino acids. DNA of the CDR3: TGTGCCAGCAGACTAGAGGAGTACAATGAGCAGTTCTTC. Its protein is CASRLEEYNEQFF.

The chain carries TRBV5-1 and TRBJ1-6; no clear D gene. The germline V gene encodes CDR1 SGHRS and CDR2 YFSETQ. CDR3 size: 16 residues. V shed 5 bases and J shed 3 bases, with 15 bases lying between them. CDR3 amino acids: CASRPDVLLYNSPLHF. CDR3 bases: TGCGCCAGCAGACCGGACGTCTTACTCTATAATTCACCCCTCCACTTT.

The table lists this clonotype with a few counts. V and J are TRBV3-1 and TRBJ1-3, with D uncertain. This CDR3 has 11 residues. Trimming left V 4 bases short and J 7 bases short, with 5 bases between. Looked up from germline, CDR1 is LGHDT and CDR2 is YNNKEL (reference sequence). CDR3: CASSLRNTIYF. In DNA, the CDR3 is TGTGCCAGCAGCCTTAGGAACACCATATATTTT.